These T cell receptor beta chains were read from a single sample in a study of shared clonotypes between healthy human individuals. Clones were sequenced by immunoSEQ multiplex PCR, and TCRdb holds only the in-frame ones, with some missing. In the table there are about 2.4 million clones, roughly 93% of which are singletons. The specimen sequenced was naive CD4+ T cells from PBMCs. These receptors came from a man younger than 35 in good health. Some clones in this sample may be carry-over from other donors' samples. Each CDR3 is given with its conserved first and last residue. The D gene is left open where the match is weak. Only some rows state a clone size, as once, few, many or a class for expanded clones.

>.|17|TRBJ2-3|TRBV5-1|TRBD2
CASSWGRWREGHDTQYF
TGCGCCAGCAGCTGGGGGCGGTGGCGGGAGGGCCACGATACGCAGTATTTT
>.|15|TRBJ2-5|TRBV7-2|TRBD2
CASSSQLAGSETQYF
TGTGCCAGCAGCTCCCAACTAGCGGGATCAGAGACCCAGTACTTC
>.|15|TRBJ2-3|TRBV18|TRBD2
CASTLGLAVADTQYF
TGTGCCAGCACGCTAGGCCTAGCGGTAGCAGATACGCAGTATTTT
>.|20|TRBJ2-3|TRBV5-1|TRBD2
CASSPTGTSGRADITDTQYF
TGCGCCAGCAGCCCAACCGGGACTAGCGGGAGGGCCGACATCACAGATACGCAGTATTTT
>.|15|TRBJ2-1|TRBV7-7|TRBD1
CASSSQGLPYNEQFF
TGTGCCAGCAGCTCACAGGGGCTGCCCTACAATGAGCAGTTCTTC
>.|16|TRBJ2-1|TRBV30|TRBD2
CAWSVSLSGRALEQFF
TGTGCCTGGAGTGTGAGTTTGAGCGGGAGGGCCCTTGAGCAGTTCTTC
>.|17|TRBJ1-5|TRBV28|TRBD1
CASLPGTDYYSNQPQHF
TGTGCCAGCCTACCTGGGACAGACTATTATAGCAATCAGCCCCAGCATTTT
>.|15|TRBJ2-5|TRBV19|.
CASSTLGQREETQYF
TGTGCCAGTAGTACTCTCGGACAGAGAGAAGAGACCCAGTACTTC
>.|18|TRBJ2-5|TRBV14|TRBD2
CASSQVSGRFVGWETQYF
TGTGCCAGCAGCCAAGTGAGCGGGAGATTCGTCGGTTGGGAGACCCAGTACTTC
>.|16|TRBJ2-1|TRBV7-6|TRBD2
CASSSRTSDSRREQFF
TGTGCCAGCAGCTCCCGCACTAGCGATTCCCGGCGGGAGCAGTTCTTC
>.|18|TRBJ2-5|TRBV15|TRBD2
CATSRGGLAGGPQETQYF
TGTGCCACCAGCAGGGGGGGACTAGCGGGAGGCCCCCAAGAGACCCAGTACTTC
>.|13|TRBJ1-5|TRBV18|.
CASSPLSNQPQHF
TGTGCCAGCTCACCTCTTAGCAATCAGCCCCAGCATTTT
>.|13|TRBJ2-5|TRBV2|.
CASRRQSQETQYF
TGTGCCAGCAGGCGGCAGTCCCAAGAGACCCAGTACTTC
>.|16|TRBJ2-5|TRBV5-1|.
CASSSGTGSFQETQYF
TGCGCCAGCAGTTCCGGGACGGGTTCTTTCCAAGAGACCCAGTACTTC
>.|20|TRBJ2-1|TRBV10-3|TRBD2
CAISELGTSGRASSYNEQFF
TGTGCCATCAGTGAACTCGGGACTAGCGGGAGGGCGAGCTCCTACAATGAGCAGTTCTTC
>.|18|TRBJ2-3|TRBV28|.
CASSFGVRRESWTDTQYF
TGTGCCAGCAGTTTTGGCGTAAGGCGGGAAAGTTGGACAGATACGCAGTATTTT
>.|15|TRBJ1-2|TRBV4-3|.
CASSQDRAGETGYTF
TGCGCCAGCAGCCAAGATCGGGCAGGGGAGACTGGCTACACCTTC
>.|12|TRBJ1-1|TRBV29-1|TRBD1
CSGLDRTFEAFF
TGCAGCGGATTGGACAGGACCTTTGAAGCTTTCTTT
>.|18|TRBJ2-3|TRBV9|TRBD1
CASSVASNRGLGTDTQYF
TGTGCCAGCAGCGTAGCTAGTAACAGGGGGCTCGGCACAGATACGCAGTATTTT
>few|14|TRBJ1-1|TRBV6-5|TRBD1
CASTRQQGSTEAFF
TGTGCCAGCACCCGTCAACAGGGGAGCACTGAAGCTTTCTTT
>.|18|TRBJ2-3|TRBV5-1|TRBD2
CASSFLGNSGDFTDTQYF
TGCGCCAGCAGCTTCCTGGGAAATAGCGGGGATTTCACAGATACGCAGTATTTT
>.|17|TRBJ2-3|TRBV2|.
CASSELNLELTYGTQYF
TGTGCCAGCAGTGAGTTAAATCTAGAGCTAACCTACGGTACGCAGTATTTT
>once|17|TRBJ1-2|TRBV18|.
CASSPSYAGEGLLGYTF
TGTGCCAGCTCGCCCTCGTATGCAGGGGAGGGCCTGTTGGGCTACACCTTC
>.|15|TRBJ2-7|TRBV28|.
CASSLRSGVRYEQYF
TGTGCCAGCAGTTTAAGGTCAGGGGTAAGGTACGAGCAGTACTTC
>.|15|TRBJ2-7|TRBV5-1|.
CASSSGQPVTYEQYF
TGCGCCAGCAGCTCAGGACAGCCCGTGACCTACGAGCAGTACTTC
>.|11|TRBJ2-1|TRBV6-5|.
CASSYWNEQFF
TGTGCCAGCAGTTACTGGAATGAGCAGTTCTTC
>.|13|TRBJ2-3|TRBV6-1|.
CASRRLVADTQYF
TGTGCCAGCAGGAGACTTGTTGCAGATACGCAGTATTTT
>.|14|TRBJ2-7|TRBV4-1|TRBD1
CASSSGQGRYEQYF
TGCGCCAGCAGCTCCGGACAGGGAAGGTACGAGCAGTACTTC
>.|13|TRBJ1-1|TRBV30|TRBD1
CAWSVKWDREAFF
TGTGCCTGGAGTGTAAAATGGGACAGAGAAGCTTTCTTT
>.|14|TRBJ1-2|TRBV16|.
CASLPAGANYGYTF
TGTGCCAGCTTACCCGCAGGGGCTAACTATGGCTACACCTTC
>once|16|TRBJ2-6|TRBV28|TRBD2
CASSLGLAGAANVLTF
TGTGCCAGCAGTTTGGGGCTAGCGGGGGCGGCCAACGTCCTGACTTTC
>.|15|TRBJ2-1|TRBV6-5|TRBD2
CASSLGLAYYNEQFF
TGTGCCAGCAGTCTCGGACTAGCCTACTACAATGAGCAGTTCTTC
>.|12|TRBJ1-1|TRBV6-5|.
CASRRGHTEAFF
TGTGCCAGCAGGCGGGGGCACACTGAAGCTTTCTTT
>.|12|TRBJ1-2|TRBV10-3|.
CAISAGVYGYTF
TGTGCCATCAGTGCCGGGGTCTATGGCTACACCTTC
>.|14|TRBJ2-1|TRBV5-1|.
CASSIRPDHNEQFF
TGCGCCAGCAGCATCAGACCTGATCATAATGAGCAGTTCTTC
>.|15|TRBJ2-2|TRBV7-9|.
CASSLSSWASGELFF
TGTGCCAGCAGCTTAAGTAGCTGGGCATCCGGGGAGCTGTTTTTT
>.|14|TRBJ2-7|TRBV5-1|.
CASSPSAGSYEQYF
TGCGCCAGCAGCCCCTCCGCTGGCTCCTACGAGCAGTACTTC
>.|16|TRBJ2-1|TRBV4-1|TRBD1
CASRSPGQGNLNEQFF
TGCGCCAGCAGATCTCCGGGACAGGGTAATTTGAATGAGCAGTTCTTC
>.|16|TRBJ2-2|TRBV18|TRBD2
CASSPALAGNTGELFF
TGTGCCAGCTCACCCGCACTAGCGGGAAACACCGGGGAGCTGTTTTTT
>.|15|TRBJ2-7|TRBV28|.
CASSLGPQTLYEQYF
TGTGCCAGCAGTTTGGGACCCCAGACCTTATACGAGCAGTACTTC
>.|13|TRBJ2-7|TRBV6-6|.
CASGPRVPYEQYF
TGTGCCAGCGGACCTCGGGTTCCCTACGAGCAGTACTTC
>.|12|TRBJ2-5|TRBV7-9|.
CASSPQQETQYF
TGTGCCAGCAGCCCTCAGCAAGAGACCCAGTACTTC
>once|15|TRBJ2-1|TRBV28|TRBD2
CASSGTSGRLHEQFF
TGTGCCAGCAGTGGAACTAGCGGGAGGTTACATGAGCAGTTCTTC
>.|15|TRBJ2-7|TRBV27|TRBD1
CASSRTGGHNYEQYF
TGTGCCAGCAGTAGGACAGGCGGACATAACTACGAGCAGTACTTC
>few|10|TRBJ1-2|TRBV20-1|.
CSARGYGYTF
TGCAGTGCTAGGGGCTATGGCTACACCTTC
>.|14|TRBJ2-5|TRBV6-5|.
CASRYGTRGETQYF
TGTGCCAGCAGATACGGCACTCGGGGGGAGACCCAGTACTTC
>once|14|TRBJ1-2|TRBV7-9|.
CASSPSQGPYGYTF
TGTGCCAGCAGCCCCTCTCAGGGCCCCTATGGCTACACCTTC
>.|16|TRBJ1-2|TRBV7-9|TRBD1
CASSFAWTGDADGYTF
TGTGCCAGCAGCTTCGCCTGGACAGGGGACGCAGATGGCTACACCTTC
>.|18|TRBJ2-5|TRBV5-1|TRBD2
CASSPPGLAGVEGETQYF
TGCGCCAGCAGCCCCCCGGGACTAGCGGGAGTAGAGGGAGAGACCCAGTACTTC
>.|12|TRBJ2-7|TRBV5-6|.
CASSLADYEQYF
TGTGCCAGCAGCTTGGCCGACTACGAGCAGTACTTC
>.|16|TRBJ1-3|TRBV18|.
CASSPDGTHSGNTIYF
TGTGCCAGCTCACCGGACGGGACCCACTCTGGAAACACCATATATTTT
>.|15|TRBJ2-7|TRBV2|.
CASSFQGTSSYEQYF
TGTGCCAGCAGTTTCCAGGGAACTAGCTCCTACGAGCAGTACTTC
>.|14|TRBJ1-1|TRBV6-1|.
CASSEAWTLTEAFF
TGTGCCAGCAGTGAAGCTTGGACACTCACTGAAGCTTTCTTT
>.|15|TRBJ1-4|TRBV30|.
CAWRNGAATNEKLFF
TGTGCCTGGAGAAACGGGGCCGCAACTAATGAAAAACTGTTTTTT
>.|17|TRBJ1-1|TRBV25-1|.
CASTPTIGGGANTEAFF
TGTGCCAGCACCCCTACGATCGGGGGAGGGGCGAACACTGAAGCTTTCTTT
>.|15|TRBJ2-3|TRBV5-1|TRBD1
CASSEPGQGADTQYF
TGCGCCAGCAGCGAACCGGGACAGGGGGCGGATACGCAGTATTTT
>.|15|TRBJ1-5|TRBV19|TRBD1
CASSPGTGNNQPQHF
TGTGCCAGTAGTCCGGGGACAGGGAACAATCAGCCCCAGCATTTT